The T cell receptor beta chain described here comes from a study of blood T cells in healthy people across ages (dated by TCRdb to the mid-2010s). Study-level background: In model experiments, template switching captured about one uniquely barcoded TCR beta cDNA molecule for every two T cells. Using the same blood draw, the study looked at two additional independent replicas of 1 million unique cDNA reads for two donors, one aged 18 to 29 and the other aged 80 or older. Using deep sequencing normalized with unique cDNA molecular identifiers, the study measured how TCR beta repertoire diversity changes with age. To avoid experimental bias, donors of different ages were distributed randomly across sequencing lanes. Four age groups were formed from the donors: young (average approximately 15 years), middle-aged (approximately 39), aged (62) and long-lived (more than 75).

Measured from the cysteine to the phenylalanine, the CDR3 is 15 residues long. Just the 45-base CDR3 DNA is kept, in frame starting at base 1. CDR1 and CDR2 are drawn from the germline V gene: ENHRY, SYGVKD. The junction shows trimming of 1 base on V and 6 bases on J, and the gene matches do not reach 4 bases of it. Libraries were prepared through 5' RACE. The run used an Illumina HiSeq 2500. A second PCR of about 7 to 12 cycles was run with a J-beta primer mix and a sample-barcoded 5' primer. A unique molecular identifier was introduced onto each TCR beta cDNA molecule by a template-switch 5' adaptor carrying 12 random nucleotides. At least 3 million CDR3-containing paired-end reads were obtained from each sample. First-strand cDNA synthesis was performed from all RNA using the Mint cDNA synthesis kit, with priming by a TRBC-specific oligonucleotide. All cDNA was treated with uracil-DNA glycosylase and then went through a first 18-cycle PCR with the universal primers M1SS and BC2_uni_R. Per the source publication's procedure: Normalization of each sample was performed by random selection of 1 million high-quality reads, each carrying a distinct molecular identifier. Reads sharing molecular identifiers were discarded rather than binned into consensus sequences. MiTCR, run with a Q25 quality threshold and the strictest error-elimination algorithm, handled CDR3 identification, clonotype clustering and error correction. A nonparametric unseen species model using Euler transformation provided a lower-bound estimate of total TCR beta diversity. TCRdb ran its own pipeline on the public reads, namely fastp trimming at Q25 and MiXCR clone calling, and kept in-frame beta chains. A single entry per CDR3 protein holds the most common genes and DNA from its merged rows. Here the V and J calls rest on TCRdb's processing, not on the authors' analysis. Within this sample are 800,000 to 1,000,000 distinct CDR3 sequences, with under 50% of them counted one time only. Around an eighth of the sample comes from the top ten.

The donors were some 39 Caucasian individuals from Russia, aged roughly 6 to 100 years, who were systemically healthy. Around 9.8 milliliters of peripheral blood were collected from each donor into EDTA-treated Vacutainer tubes. Ficoll-Paque density-gradient centrifugation was used to isolate PBMCs, with at least 6 million obtained per sample. Total RNA was extracted from PBMCs with Trizol reagent, with at least 5.5 micrograms obtained per sample. The percentages of naive CD45RAhigh/CD27high T cells were determined by flow cytometry on a PBMC aliquot from every donor. With respect to this clonotype: Its antigen is not yet known. No base quality values were provided; no much bigger clone lies one nucleotide off.

The full study reports these points: Because profiling used bulk unsorted PBMCs, naive and antigen-experienced compartments could not be compared conclusively. The long-lived group showed more naive CD4+ T cells, fewer expanded clones and increased TCR diversity than the aged group, suggesting age selection. Donor CMV infection status was unknown, potentially confounding age-related changes in expanded clonotypes. A strong correlation was found between observed TCR beta diversity and the percentage of naive T cells measured by flow cytometry. Observed TCR beta diversity per million T cells fell roughly linearly with age, and a significant reduction was already apparent by age around 44. Estimates of total diversity from one million sequenced T cells were regarded as lower bounds and underestimates.

The sequenced sample consisted of blood. The chain is made from TRBV10-3 and TRBJ1-5, with 9 bases in between that match TRBD1. The source of this sequence is a man aged 25 to 45 in good health. CDR3 sequence: CAISELGQGSQPQHF. The base sequence is TGTGCCATCAGTGAGTTGGGACAGGGATCTCAGCCCCAGCATTTT.